The clone carrying this T cell receptor beta chain was counted only a few times. This specimen comes from a study of blood T cell repertoires in COVID-19. Across the study: The study drew acute and convalescent COVID-19 samples from the United States, Italy and Spain. Sources were T cells, B-cell-depleted T cells, or PBMCs; the material itself was cDNA or gDNA.

Germline V gene lookup returns CDR1 SGDLS and CDR2 YYNGEE. The ends were cut back, 0 bases at V and 2 bases at J, with 4 bases in the middle. The CDR3 is 13 amino acids. Source study methods: Quantification of nucleated cells was approximated via reference gene primer amplification. Profiling relied on immunoSEQ multiplex PCR, and the TCRdb table lists in-frame clones only, not all of them. The V and J calls and clone size were taken over from that table, and D and trimming were inferred from the DNA. The sample has some 97,000 clones, 80% to 95% seen once. The chain joins TRBV9 to TRBJ2-3; D gene unclear. The origin of this receptor is a man in his fifties or sixties with acute or convalescent COVID-19. Source material: peripheral blood. DNA for the CDR3: TGTGCCAGCAGCGTAGCTAACACAGATACGCAGTATTTT. Residues: CASSVANTDTQYF. Drawing the rest from reference TRBV9 and TRBJ2-3, the complete variable domain is DSGVTQTPKHLITATGQRVTLRCSPRSGDLSVYWYQQSLDQGLQFLIQYYNGEERAKGNILERFSAQQFPDLHSELNLSSLELGDSALYFCASSVANTDTQYFGPGTRLTVL.